The rows below give T cell receptor beta chains drawn from one sample of a study of blood T cell repertoires in COVID-19. Method: immunoSEQ multiplex PCR; TCRdb's copy keeps in-frame clones and lacks some. The sample includes fewer than 250,000 clones, 83% of them seen just once. Input material: PBMCs or T cells enriched from blood (not recorded which). These receptors originate from a woman in her forties who had been exposed to COVID-19. The CDR3 runs from the conserved cysteine through the conserved F or W. The D gene is left open where the match is weak. Only some rows state a clone size, as once, few, many or a class for expanded clones.

NA	TRBJ2-3	TRBV25-1	NA	TGTGCCAGCAGTGATAGGGGGAGCACAGATACGCAGTATTTT	CASSDRGSTDTQYF
NA	TRBJ1-1	TRBV3-1/TRBV3-2	NA	TGTGCCAGCAGTCCGCGGGGGGGGAACACTGAAGCTTTCTTT	CASSPRGGNTEAFF
NA	TRBJ2-3	TRBV28	NA	TGTGCCAGCAGTCCAACGGGGGTGGTATCGGATACGCAGTATTTT	CASSPTGVVSDTQYF
TRBD1	TRBJ1-1	TRBV28	NA	TGTGCCAGCAGCCCGCCGGGACAGGGGTCCCAAGAAGCTTTCTTT	CASSPPGQGSQEAFF
NA	TRBJ1-2	TRBV4-1	NA	TGCGCCAGCAGCCAAGTTGTGGGCCTCAGAAGTTATGGCTACACCTTC	CASSQVVGLRSYGYTF
TRBD2	TRBJ2-3	TRBV9	NA	TGTGCCAGCAGCGCGGGGGGGCCATTTCGCACAGATACGCAGTATTTT	CASSAGGPFRTDTQYF
TRBD1	TRBJ1-5	TRBV3-1/TRBV3-2	NA	TGTGCCAGCAGCCGAGGACAGGGGAATCAGCCCCAGCATTTT	CASSRGQGNQPQHF
TRBD1	TRBJ2-7	TRBV10-3	NA	TGTGCCATCCGGGGACAGCTGAGCTCCTACGAGCAGTACTTC	CAIRGQLSSYEQYF
TRBD1	TRBJ1-2	TRBV30	once	TGTGCCTGGGGGGACAGGAACTATGGCTACACCTTC	CAWGDRNYGYTF
TRBD2	TRBJ2-2	TRBV5-1	NA	TGCGCCAGCAGCTTGGCCGGGACTAGCCCCCCCGGGGAGCTGTTTTTT	CASSLAGTSPPGELFF
NA	TRBJ1-4	TRBV6-1	NA	TGTGCCAGCAGTGAATCGATAGTAGCAACTAATGAAAAACTGTTTTTT	CASSESIVATNEKLFF
TRBD2	TRBJ2-3	TRBV7-9	NA	TGTGCCAGCAGCTTCGGCTCTAGCGGGGGCACAGATACGCAGTATTTT	CASSFGSSGGTDTQYF
TRBD1	TRBJ1-2	TRBV10-3	NA	TGTGCCATCACCCCGGGACAGGGGTCAGATGGCTACACCTTC	CAITPGQGSDGYTF
NA	TRBJ2-6	TRBV11-2	NA	TGTGCCAGCAGCCCCACGGACACTGGGGCCAACGTCCTGACTTTC	CASSPTDTGANVLTF
TRBD1	TRBJ1-5	TRBV2	NA	TGTGCCAGCTCCCTTCCGGGACAGACGACTCAGCCCCAGCATTTT	CASSLPGQTTQPQHF
TRBD1	TRBJ1-2	TRBV30	NA	TGTGCCTGGAGCCCGGACTCGACAGGGTTTAACTATGGCTACACCTTC	CAWSPDSTGFNYGYTF
TRBD1	TRBJ1-4	TRBV28	once	TGTGCCAGCAGTTCTGGGACAGGGGCAACTAATGAAAAACTGTTTTTT	CASSSGTGATNEKLFF
NA	TRBJ1-1	TRBV7-2	NA	TGTGCCAGCAGCTTGACAGTCAACACTGAAGCTTTCTTT	CASSLTVNTEAFF
TRBD1	TRBJ2-7	TRBV11-2	many	TGTGCCAGCAGCTTCGACAGGGTCGGTTACGAGCAGTACTTC	CASSFDRVGYEQYF
TRBD2	TRBJ2-5	TRBV3-1/TRBV3-2	NA	TGTGCCAGCAGCCAAGAGGGTGATAGCGGGGGGACTTACTTC	CASSQEGDSGGTYF
NA	TRBJ2-7	TRBV18	NA	TGTGCCAGCTCACCGGGAGGGGGAGGAGGTTACGAGCAGTACTTC	CASSPGGGGGYEQYF
NA	TRBJ1-6	TRBV6-2/TRBV6-3	NA	TGTGCCAGCAGTTACTCGACGTGGGGGGGTGTCTCCTATAATTCACCCCTCCACTTT	CASSYSTWGGVSYNSPLHF
TRBD2	TRBJ2-1	TRBV7-3	NA	TGTGCCAGCAGCCTCGAAGAGGGGACTAGGATTGAGCAGTTCTTC	CASSLEEGTRIEQFF
TRBD2	TRBJ2-1	TRBV4-1	once	TGCGCCAGCAGCCATGTGAGGGGCGGGGGATTATCCTACAATGAGCAGTTCTTC	CASSHVRGGGLSYNEQFF
NA	TRBJ2-7	TRBV5-4	NA	TGTGCCAGCAGCTTCGGCAGGTCCTACGAGCAGTACTTC	CASSFGRSYEQYF